One and the same sample provided the 24 T cell receptor beta chains below, sequenced in a study of cytomegalovirus exposure and HLA in healthy donors. Primers included in the PCR were 60 Vbeta and 13 Jbeta primers. Only in-frame clones appear in the TCRdb table, and some are missing; sequencing was by immunoSEQ multiplex PCR. The sample has 80,000 to 100,000 clones, roughly four fifths seen once. Sequences were obtained from PBMCs. The receptors here all came from a man aged 40-55 years in good health and CMV-seropositive.

V usage is TRBV19 and J usage is TRBJ2-7, with 7 bases fitting TRBD1. The CDR3 is made up of 14 amino acids. V dropped 5 bases and J dropped 3; count of bases not matched to a gene: 7. Germline V lookup: CDR1 LNHDA, CDR2 SQIVND (reference sequence). In DNA, the CDR3 is TGTGCCAGTAGTGTAGGGACAGATTTCTACGAGCAGTACTTC. This codes for CASSVGTDFYEQYF.

V is TRBV11-2 and J is TRBJ1-1; D gene unclear. V was shortened by 2 bases and J by 0 bases, with 4 bases between the two germline ends. This CDR3 has 13 amino acids. Per germline, CDR1 SGHAT and CDR2 FQNNGV. CDR3 residues: CASSLLVNTEAFF. The CDR3 bases are TGTGCCAGCAGCTTATTAGTGAACACTGAAGCTTTCTTT.

This chain uses TRBV7-9 with TRBJ1-4; D is unclear. Looked up from germline, CDR1 is SEHNR and CDR2 is FQNEAQ (reference sequence). The ends were cut back, 0 bases at V and 6 bases at J, with 20 bases in the middle. The CDR3 is 18 amino acids. CDR3 amino acids: CASSLALRVRGEDEKLFF. DNA of the CDR3: TGTGCCAGCAGCTTAGCTTTAAGGGTCCGGGGTGAGGATGAAAAACTGTTTTTT.

V gene TRBV19 combines with J gene TRBJ1-6; D is ambiguous. This CDR3 contains 14 residues. Per the germline V gene, CDR1 is LNHDA and CDR2 is SQIVND (reference sequence). Trimming stripped 5 bases from V and 6 bases from J, with 11 bases between. The CDR3 sequence: CASSRVRFNSPLHF. CDR3 nucleotides: TGTGCCAGTAGTCGGGTCCGGTTTAATTCACCCCTCCACTTT. The variable domain in full, with the rest retrieved from reference TRBV19 and TRBJ1-6, is DGGITQSPKYLFRKEGQNVTLSCEQNLNHDAMYWYRQDPGQGLRLIYYSQIVNDFQKGDIAEGYSVSREKKESFPLTVTSAQKNPTAFYLCASSRVRFNSPLHFGNGTRLTVT.

The rearrangement links TRBV30 to TRBJ2-7; D not resolved. The CDR3 runs to 14 residues. Trimming stripped 0 bases from V and 1 base from J, with 10 bases between. Germline V CDR1 and CDR2: GTSNPN, SVGIG (reference sequence). As DNA, the CDR3 is TGTGCCTGGAGTGTTTTCGACGGGTCCTACGAGCAGTACTTC. Protein sequence: CAWSVFDGSYEQYF.

This clone was seen just once. The chain combines TRBV10-3 with TRBJ2-7; 11 nucleotides align to TRBD2. This CDR3 spans 17 amino acids. The V gene end was trimmed by 3 bases and the J gene end by 3 bases; junction bases not matched to a gene: 10. CDR1 ENHRY and CDR2 SYGVKD come from the germline V gene. The CDR3 coding sequence is TGTGCCATCAGTGACGCTAGCGGGGGGCCGAACAGCTACGAGCAGTACTTC. Its translation is CAISDASGGPNSYEQYF.

This clone was counted a single time. The rearrangement links TRBV14 to TRBJ2-4; tentatively, D is TRBD1 (6 bases). This CDR3 region has 16 residues. V lost 4 bases to trimming and J lost 0 bases, with 13 bases between them. Germline-derived CDR1 and CDR2 are SGHDN and FVKESK. This chain's CDR3 is CASSPQGLAAKNIQYF. In nucleotides, the CDR3 is TGTGCCAGCAGCCCCCAGGGGCTAGCAGCCAAAAACATTCAGTACTTC.

This clone was detected only a few times. This sequence joins TRBV5-4 and TRBJ2-7; 8 bases are shared with TRBD1. The CDR3 contains 14 residues. V lost 4 bases and J lost 5; bases outside the gene matches: 8. The germline V gene encodes CDR1 SGHNT and CDR2 YYREEE (reference sequence). The CDR3 bases are TGTGCCAGCAGCCCCGGACAGGGTAGGGACGAGCAGTACTTC. Amino acids: CASSPGQGRDEQYF. The whole variable domain, remainder taken from reference TRBV5-4 and TRBJ2-7, is ETGVTQSPTHLIKTRGQQVTLRCSSQSGHNTVSWYQQALGQGPQFIFQYYREEENGRGNFPPRFSGLQFPNYSSELNVNALELDDSALYLCASSPGQGRDEQYFGPGTRLTVT.

This rearrangement joins TRBV10-1 to TRBJ2-2; 8 bases line up with TRBD2. The CDR3 runs to 15 residues. J gave up 4 bases and V 7 bases, and 8 bases lay outside the gene matches. Germline V lookup: CDR1 WNHNN, CDR2 SYGVQD (reference sequence). DNA of the CDR3: TGCGCCAGCACCGATCGGGGACTAGGCACCGGGGAGCTGTTTTTT. Protein: CASTDRGLGTGELFF.

J is TRBJ1-1 and V is TRBV2; 12 bases are shared with TRBD1. The CDR3 contains 17 residues. Germline V lookup: CDR1 SNHLY, CDR2 FYNNEI. V shed 5 bases, J shed 0 bases, and the junction held 7 bases outside the gene matches. This chain's CDR3 is CASSFPGQGALNTEAFF. CDR3 sequence (DNA): TGTGCCAGCAGTTTTCCGGGACAGGGGGCCTTGAACACTGAAGCTTTCTTT.

This clone was observed a single time. The chain is built from TRBV5-1 and TRBJ2-7; 9 bases map to TRBD2. V shed 0 bases and J 2 bases; nucleotides not matched to a gene: 9. CDR3 length equals 17 residues. Germline V lookup: CDR1 SGHRS, CDR2 YFSETQ. The DNA of the CDR3 is TGCGCCAGCAGCTTGGAGTCTAGCGGGGATAGCCCCTACGAGCAGTACTTC. Its protein is CASSLESSGDSPYEQYF.

The chain carries TRBV6-1 and TRBJ2-1; 8 nucleotides agree with TRBD1. The length of the CDR3 is 19 residues. CDR1 is MNHNS and CDR2 is SASEGT in the germline V gene. Trimming removed 2 bases from V and 4 bases from J; junction bases left unmatched: 16. The CDR3 here is CASSETIQGQGSGYNEQFF. In DNA, the CDR3 is TGTGCCAGCAGTGAAACGATCCAAGGACAGGGTTCGGGATACAATGAGCAGTTCTTC.

The J gene is TRBJ1-1, the V gene TRBV2; perhaps TRBD1 as D (6 bases). Germline CDR1 reads SNHLY; CDR2 reads FYNNEI. The CDR3 loop spans 13 amino acids. V was clipped by 7 bases and J by 0 bases, with 9 bases between them. CDR3 loop: CASTGQMNTEAFF. The CDR3 nucleotides are TGTGCCAGCACCGGACAGATGAACACTGAAGCTTTCTTT.

The chain has TRBV19 and TRBJ1-1; TRBD1 matches at 8 bases. V shed 8 bases, J shed 3 bases, and the junction held 5 bases outside the gene matches. The CDR3 consists of 13 residues. Germline V gene data show CDR1 as LNHDA and CDR2 as SQIVND (reference sequence). The CDR3 region is CASRLQGDTEAFF. CDR3 nucleotides: TGTGCCAGTCGATTACAGGGGGACACTGAAGCTTTCTTT.

In DNA, the CDR3 is TGTGCCGGGGGCCCAGGGCCAGGCCCCTACGAGCAGTACTTC. This codes for CAGGPGPGPYEQYF. This chain connects TRBV2 to TRBJ2-7; D is perhaps TRBD1 (6 bases). CDR1 and CDR2 from the germline V gene are SNHLY and FYNNEI. CDR3 length: 14 residues. Trimming took 11 bases from V and 2 from J, leaving 19 bases between them.

The chain recombines TRBV4-1 with TRBJ1-3; D possibly corresponds to TRBD1 (5 bases). Trimming cost V 0 bases and J 4 bases, with 13 bases left between them. Per the germline V gene, CDR1 is MGHRA and CDR2 is YSYEKL. The CDR3 has 16 residues. The CDR3 reads CASSQDSRGSGNTIYF. Here the CDR3 DNA reads TGCGCCAGCAGCCAAGATAGTAGGGGTTCCGGAAACACCATATATTTT.

The chain has TRBV7-6 and TRBJ2-7; D might be TRBD2 (6 bases). V dropped 2 bases and J dropped 6 bases, with 23 bases sitting between them. Looked up from germline, CDR1 is SGHVS and CDR2 is FNYEAQ. The CDR3 is 17 residues long. The CDR3 DNA sequence: TGTGCCAGCAGCTTAATCCGGGGGAAAGGCCTCCCGTCCGAGCAGTACTTC. Protein sequence: CASSLIRGKGLPSEQYF.

This chain links TRBV6-1 with TRBJ1-5; a possible D gene is TRBD1 (6 bases). V was cut by 4 bases and J by 10 bases, with 11 bases left in between. Looked up from germline, CDR1 is MNHNS and CDR2 is SASEGT. The CDR3 sequence is 12 residues long. The CDR3 DNA reads TGTGCCAGCAGTGGACAGGTTTTACCCCAGCATTTT. This codes for CASSGQVLPQHF.

This chain joins TRBV29-1 and TRBJ1-1, with a tentative D call TRBD1 (5 bases). The CDR3 extends over 14 amino acids. Trimming took 4 bases from V and 4 from J, leaving 16 bases between them. From germline, CDR1 is SQVTM and CDR2 ANQGSEA. CDR3 sequence: CSVVRQLTGTEAFF. CDR3 bases: TGCAGCGTTGTACGACAGCTTACTGGCACTGAAGCTTTCTTT.

The V gene is TRBV7-9, the J gene TRBJ1-4; maybe TRBD1 (6 bases). Looked up from germline, CDR1 is SEHNR and CDR2 is FQNEAQ (reference sequence). V was clipped by 6 bases and J by 5 bases, with 13 bases between them. This CDR3 comprises 14 residues. The CDR3 spells CASSTTGQNEKLFF. The CDR3 DNA is TGTGCCAGCAGTACGACAGGACAAAATGAAAAACTGTTTTTT.

This clone was seen a few times. V and J are TRBV6-1 and TRBJ1-2; TRBD1 agrees at 7 bases. This CDR3 comprises 13 residues. V dropped 6 bases and J dropped 4; count of bases not matched to a gene: 5. CDR1 is MNHNS and CDR2 is SASEGT in the germline V gene. CDR3 in DNA: TGTGCCAGCAGCCCCCGGGACAGCTATGGCTACACCTTC. It yields the protein CASSPRDSYGYTF.

V is TRBV14 and J is TRBJ1-4; 9 bases are shared with TRBD1. Germline CDR1 SGHDN, CDR2 FVKESK. The CDR3 has 15 residues. V dropped 5 bases and J dropped 2; count of bases not matched to a gene: 3. The CDR3 nucleotides are TGTGCCAGCAGCTTGGACAGGGGCACTAATGAAAAACTGTTTTTT. This gives the protein CASSLDRGTNEKLFF.

The sample holds a few counts of this clone. The V and J genes are TRBV11-2 and TRBJ2-7, with 8 bases lining up with TRBD2. Germline V CDR1 and CDR2: SGHAT, FQNNGV. CDR3 length: 14 amino acids. With 4 bases clipped from V and 2 bases from J, the junction kept 4 bases outside the gene matches. CDR3 DNA: TGTGCCAGCAGCTACGGCGGGAGGCCCTACGAGCAGTACTTC. Protein: CASSYGGRPYEQYF.

The chain combines TRBV6-1 with TRBJ2-2; 8 nucleotides match TRBD1. The CDR3 is 15 residues long. Germline V gene data show CDR1 as MNHNS and CDR2 as SASEGT. Trimming at V came to 5 bases and at J to 1 base, leaving 3 bases not matched to a gene. CDR3 amino acids: CASSPQGGNTGELFF. The DNA of the CDR3 is TGTGCCAGCAGTCCACAGGGGGGGAACACCGGGGAGCTGTTTTTT.